Presented here are 14 T cell receptor beta chains from one specimen sequenced in a study of CD8 T cells in ankylosing spondylitis. TCRdb called the 5' RACE reads again in MiXCR, with one record for every CDR3 protein. The sample contains some 340,000 distinct CDR3 sequences, approximately 15% of which appear only once. Sequenced sample: blood, either unsorted or a sorted T cell fraction (not recorded which). The receptors were sampled from a male donor with ankylosing spondylitis or in good health (not recorded which).

This clonotype was counted ten times or more. The chain has TRBV3-1 and TRBJ2-4; D possibly corresponds to TRBD2 (6 bases). Trimming removed 8 bases at V and 3 bases at J, with 11 bases between. The germline gives CDR1 LGHDT, CDR2 YNNKEL (reference sequence). The CDR3 length is 13 residues. The CDR3 sequence: CASRGDGKNIQYF. The CDR3 DNA sequence: TGTGCCAGCCGCGGGGATGGCAAAAACATTCAGTACTTC.

This clonotype was found many times. The rearrangement joins TRBV12-3 or TRBV12-4 to TRBJ2-1, with 8 nucleotides matching TRBD2. J gave up 4 bases and V 6 bases, and 8 bases lay outside the gene matches. This CDR3 comprises 15 residues. CDR3 sequence (DNA): TGTGCCAGCAGCCCCGGACTAGCAGCTTACAATGAGCAGTTCTTC. This sequence encodes CASSPGLAAYNEQFF.

This clonotype was observed at least ten times. The rearrangement uses TRBV12-3 or TRBV12-4 and TRBJ2-1; tentatively, D is TRBD2 (6 bases). The CDR3 length is 11 residues. Trimming removed 9 bases at V and 9 bases at J, with 12 bases between. CDR3 residues: CARNGGAEQFF. CDR3 coding DNA: TGTGCCAGAAATGGCGGGGCTGAGCAGTTCTTC.

The chain has TRBV6-6 and TRBJ2-7, with D perhaps being TRBD1 or TRBD2 (5 bases each). Trimming left V 5 bases short and J 2 bases short, with 10 bases between. This CDR3 contains 13 residues. Looked up from germline, CDR1 is MNHNY and CDR2 is SVGAGI (reference sequence). CDR3 nucleotides: TGTGCCAGCAGTAGTGGGACCACCTACGAGCAGTACTTC. The encoded protein is CASSSGTTYEQYF.

This clonotype has a handful of counts. CDR3 residues: CSARDQGTGYEQYF. The CDR3 DNA follows: TGCAGTGCTAGAGATCAAGGGACAGGCTACGAGCAGTACTTC. V and J are TRBV20-1 and TRBJ2-7; TRBD1 matches 8 bases. The V gene end was trimmed by 0 bases and the J gene end by 3 bases; junction bases not matched to a gene: 4. This CDR3 is built from 14 residues. Germline V CDR1 and CDR2: DFQATT, SNEGSKA (reference sequence).

This clonotype was recorded a few times. The chain joins TRBV7-2 to TRBJ2-5; the match to TRBD2 covers 9 bases. Germline V gene lookup returns CDR1 SGHTA and CDR2 FQGNSA. The CDR3 contains 14 residues. V trimming: 1 base; J trimming: 5 bases; junction bases outside the gene matches: 2. The CDR3 nucleotides are TGTGCCAGCAGCTTAGGCGGGGGGGCGGAGACCCAGTACTTC. The encoded protein is CASSLGGGAETQYF.

This clonotype showed up just a few times. The chain uses TRBV5-1 and TRBJ1-5; 12 nucleotides agree with TRBD1. The CDR3 is 13 residues long. Germline trimming cut 3 bases from V and 13 bases from J; bases unmatched to any gene: 5. The germline CDR1 and CDR2 sequences are SGHRS and YFSETQ. In nucleotides, the CDR3 is TGCGCCAGCAGCTCCGGGACAGGGGGCGCGCAGCATTTT. Translated, it gives CASSSGTGGAQHF.

CDR3 amino acids: CASSDGDRGTYEQYF. In nucleotides, the CDR3 is TGTGCCAGCAGTGACGGGGACAGAGGAACCTACGAGCAGTACTTC. The chain has TRBV2 and TRBJ2-7, with 7 bases identical to TRBD1. J was trimmed by 2 bases and V by 3 bases; bases with no gene match: 7. CDR1 is SNHLY, CDR2 FYNNEI, per germline. The CDR3 runs 15 residues.

V and J are TRBV12-3 or TRBV12-4 and TRBJ2-2; 7 bases fit TRBD1. The J segment lost 4 bases and the V segment lost 3 bases, leaving 5 bases of the junction unmatched. This CDR3 has 15 amino acids. Here the CDR3 reads CASSFNRGRTGELFF. The CDR3 nucleotides are TGTGCCAGCAGTTTCAACAGGGGACGCACCGGGGAGCTGTTTTTT.

This clonotype was seen only a few times. The chain uses TRBV3-1 and TRBJ2-7; D remains unclear. V shed 4 bases and J shed 3 bases, with 7 bases lying between them. This CDR3 is built from 12 residues. Germline V gives CDR1 LGHDT, CDR2 YNNKEL (reference sequence). CDR3 sequence: CASSRYGYEQYF. Here the CDR3 DNA reads TGTGCCAGCAGCCGGTATGGCTACGAGCAGTACTTC.

The chain carries TRBV5-1 and TRBJ2-5; possible D gene TRBD2, 6 bases. The ends were cut back, 3 bases at V and 2 bases at J, with 8 bases in the middle. From germline, CDR1 is SGHRS and CDR2 YFSETQ. The CDR3 totals 13 residues. DNA for the CDR3: TGCGCCAGCAGCTGGAGGGATCAAGAGACCCAGTACTTC. It translates to CASSWRDQETQYF.

This clonotype was recorded a few times. The V gene is TRBV5-6, the J gene TRBJ1-3; 7 nucleotides align to TRBD1. J was trimmed by 2 bases and V by 3 bases; bases with no gene match: 5. The germline gives CDR1 SGHDT, CDR2 YYEEEE. The CDR3 is made up of 15 amino acids. The CDR3 DNA reads TGTGCCAGCAGCTCCCCCCAGGGGGCTGGAAACACCATATATTTT. Translated: CASSSPQGAGNTIYF.

This clonotype was seen ten or more times. The V and J genes are TRBV11-1 and TRBJ2-7, with D perhaps TRBD1 (5 bases). The germline V gene has CDR1 SGHAT and CDR2 FQDESV (reference sequence). The CDR3 is 17 amino acids. With 0 bases removed from V and 0 bases from J, the gap between germline ends came to 15 bases. Written as DNA, the CDR3 is TGTGCCAGCAGCTTAGCAGTACAGGTCCATCGCTCCTACGAGCAGTACTTC. This codes for CASSLAVQVHRSYEQYF. The whole variable domain, filled in from reference TRBV11-1 and TRBJ2-7, reads EAEVAQSPRYKITEKSQAVAFWCDPISGHATLYWYRQILGQGPELLVQFQDESVVDDSQLPKDRFSAERLKGVDSTLKIQPAELGDSAMYLCASSLAVQVHRSYEQYFGPGTRLTVT.

In its sample, this clonotype was seen a few times. The rearrangement links TRBV20-1 to TRBJ2-5, with a possible D match to TRBD1 (6 bases). The CDR3 extends over 13 amino acids. Between the trimmed V and J ends, which lost 6 bases and 5 bases, there was a span of 16 bases. Germline CDR1 and CDR2: DFQATT and SNEGSKA (reference sequence). In DNA form, the CDR3 reads TGCAGTGCCAGGGACAACCAGCGGGAGACCCAGTACTTC. Translated, it gives CSARDNQRETQYF.